This is a list of T cell receptor beta chains from one sample in a study of early T cells in non-severe SARS-CoV-2 infection. Via MiXCR, TCRdb re-called the 5' RACE reads, giving one row per CDR3 protein. The data hold about 55,000 distinct CDR3 sequences, with about 15% observed a single time. Sample: whole blood, taken at baseline. The receptors were gathered from an adult who was a healthcare worker with PCR-confirmed SARS-CoV-2 infection or an uninfected control (not recorded which). CDR3s include the opening cysteine and the closing phenylalanine or tryptophan. The order of the fields is D gene, clone size, V gene, J gene, CDR3 DNA, CDR3 protein. The D gene is left open where the match is weak. Clone size appears in some rows only: once, few, many, or a class for an expanded clone.

TRBD1,-,TRBV5-6,TRBJ1-5,TGTGCCAGCAGCTTTTGGACAGGGAACAATCAGCCCCAGCATTTT,CASSFWTGNNQPQHF
TRBD1,few,TRBV12-5,TRBJ2-2,TGTGCTAGTGGTTCAGCTACTCCGGGACAGGGAGGCACCGGGGAGCTGTTTTTT,CASGSATPGQGGTGELFF
TRBD2,few,TRBV7-9,TRBJ2-3,TGTGCCAGCAGCCTCCTAGCGGGACTCACAGATACGCAGTATTTT,CASSLLAGLTDTQYF
TRBD1,-,TRBV7-3,TRBJ2-2,TGTGCCAGCAGCTCTCACCACGACCTCCGCTTGGACAGGGGGCGCACCGGGGAGCTGTTTTTT,CASSSHHDLRLDRGRTGELFF
-,-,TRBV5-4,TRBJ2-4,TGTGCCAGCAGCGCCTTTTCTGGGGGCTTGCACATTCAGTACTTC,CASSAFSGGLHIQYF
-,-,TRBV6-1,TRBJ1-1,TGTGCCAGCCTGGGTTTCGGCACTGAAGCTTTCTTT,CASLGFGTEAFF
-,few,TRBV6-1,TRBJ1-2,TGTGCCAGCAGTCGCGGCTCCGGGGGCAGAGATGGCTACACCTTC,CASSRGSGGRDGYTF
-,-,TRBV6-2/TRBV6-3,TRBJ2-5,TGTGCCAGCAGCTCCCAGGGCCAAGAGACCCAGTACTTC,CASSSQGQETQYF
TRBD1,-,TRBV19,TRBJ2-7,TGTGCCAGTAGTTTCTCCGGGACAGGGGTCTACGAGCAGTACTTC,CASSFSGTGVYEQYF
-,medium-sized,TRBV11-2,TRBJ1-2,TGTGCCAGCAGTTCAGGGAGCCAGACTCTGACCTACTTC,CASSSGSQTLTYF
-,few,TRBV12-3/TRBV12-4,TRBJ1-6,TGTGCCAGCACGAGGGACCTCGGGTATAATTCACCCCTCCACTTT,CASTRDLGYNSPLHF
-,few,TRBV6-1,TRBJ2-3,TGTGCCAGCAGTGAAACCCAGGCCCAGGCGGATACGCAGTATTTT,CASSETQAQADTQYF
-,-,TRBV3-1,TRBJ1-1,TGTGCCAGCAGCCCCCGGGGTGCTGAAGCTTTCTTT,CASSPRGAEAFF
-,few,TRBV7-2,TRBJ1-3,TGTGCCAGCAGCTTCTGGTCTGGAAACACCATATATTTT,CASSFWSGNTIYF
TRBD1,-,TRBV2,TRBJ2-7,TGTGCCAGCAGGGGACAGGGTAAGATCTACGAGCAGTACTTC,CASRGQGKIYEQYF
-,many,TRBV10-3,TRBJ1-6,TGTGCCATCACCACCGGAGATTCACCCCTCCACTTT,CAITTGDSPLHF
-,few,TRBV19,TRBJ2-5,TGTGCCAGTAGTATTTATCTACAAGAGACCCAGTACTTC,CASSIYLQETQYF
-,few,TRBV5-1,TRBJ2-5,TGCGCCAGCAGCCGGGCCCCCAGGGAGACCCAGTACTTC,CASSRAPRETQYF
TRBD1,-,TRBV28,TRBJ1-2,TGTGCCAGCAGTCCGGGACAGCGCAACTATGGCTACACCTTC,CASSPGQRNYGYTF
-,-,TRBV7-6,TRBJ1-1,TGTGCCAGCAGCTTAAGCTCGACGACTGAAGCTTTCTTT,CASSLSSTTEAFF
TRBD2,-,TRBV2,TRBJ2-5,TGTGCCAGCTCCCTGGCCGGGACTAGCAACCAAGAGACCCAGTACTTC,CASSLAGTSNQETQYF
TRBD1,-,TRBV2,TRBJ1-6,TGTGCCAGCAGTACGGGACAGGGTAGTTCACCCCTCCACTTT,CASSTGQGSSPLHF
-,-,TRBV28,TRBJ2-3,TGTGCCAGCTTCCCTCCTGTAGGCGGGGGCGATGCAGATACGCAGTATTTT,CASFPPVGGGDADTQYF
-,many,TRBV4-1,TRBJ2-3,TGCGCCAGCAGCCAAAGACTATTTTCTAGCACAGATACGCAGTATTTT,CASSQRLFSSTDTQYF
-,-,TRBV12-3/TRBV12-4,TRBJ2-4,TGTGCCAGCAGTTTCCGACAGGAGGGGGACATTCAGTACTTC,CASSFRQEGDIQYF
-,-,TRBV4-1,TRBJ1-2,TGCGCCAGCAGCCAAGAGGGGCGGGGGCTCGTCTATGGCTACACCTTC,CASSQEGRGLVYGYTF
-,-,TRBV11-3,TRBJ2-2,TGTGCCAGCAGCTGGGACGGCAACACCGGGGAGCTGTTTTTT,CASSWDGNTGELFF
-,few,TRBV11-2,TRBJ2-3,TGTGCCAGCAGTTCCGGTTACACAGATACGCAGTATTTT,CASSSGYTDTQYF
-,few,TRBV24-1,TRBJ1-1,TGTGCCACCAGGGTACCGGGACAACGTATGAACACTGAAGCTTTCTTT,CATRVPGQRMNTEAFF
TRBD2,many,TRBV10-3,TRBJ2-7,TGTGCCATCAGCCCCGCCGGGACGGGGGGATACGAGCAGTACTTC,CAISPAGTGGYEQYF
TRBD1,-,TRBV4-1,TRBJ2-5,TGCGCCAGCAGCCAACCCCGGGACAGGGGTAAGACCCAGTACTTC,CASSQPRDRGKTQYF
TRBD2,many,TRBV20-1,TRBJ2-3,TGCAGTGCTAGAGTAAATCTAGCGGGAGGACTGGATACGCAGTATTTT,CSARVNLAGGLDTQYF
-,-,TRBV5-1,TRBJ2-5,TGCGCCAGCAGCCCGGAGGGGTATGGTGAGCTGCAAGAGACCCAGTACTTC,CASSPEGYGELQETQYF
TRBD1,few,TRBV7-2,TRBJ2-7,TGTGCCAGCAGCCCATCGGGACAGCCCTACGAGCAGTACTTC,CASSPSGQPYEQYF
-,-,TRBV2,TRBJ2-2,TGTGCCAGCGGATCAGGGATCTCCGGGGAGCTGTTTTTT,CASGSGISGELFF
-,-,TRBV20-1,TRBJ2-7,TGCAGTGCTTCGGACAGCGCCTGGGACTACGAGCAGTACTTC,CSASDSAWDYEQYF
TRBD2,few,TRBV5-1,TRBJ2-5,TGCGCCAGCAGCTTGGGGGCTAGCGGGGAAGAGACCCAGTACTTC,CASSLGASGEETQYF
TRBD2,-,TRBV20-1,TRBJ2-5,TGCAGTTCCGGGACTACTAAAGAGACCCAGTACTTC,CSSGTTKETQYF
-,once,TRBV20-1,TRBJ2-1,TGCAGTGCCAAGGCCCCCTCCTACAATGAGCAGTTCTTC,CSAKAPSYNEQFF
TRBD1,many,TRBV9,TRBJ2-7,TGTGCCAGCAGCGCCCCAGGGGGCGCGGGCGAGCAGTACTTC,CASSAPGGAGEQYF
TRBD2,-,TRBV12-3/TRBV12-4,TRBJ2-1,TGTGCCAGCAGCGGACTAGCGGGGGGTCCCTCCGAGCAGTTCTTC,CASSGLAGGPSEQFF
TRBD1,many,TRBV20-1,TRBJ1-2,TGCAGTGCTAGGGGACAGGGGGCTGTAGGCTACACCTTC,CSARGQGAVGYTF
TRBD1,-,TRBV5-1,TRBJ1-1,TGCGCCAGCAGCCAGACCGGGACAGGGATGAACACTGAAGCTTTCTTT,CASSQTGTGMNTEAFF
-,few,TRBV9,TRBJ1-3,TGTGCCAGCAGCGTATGGGGATCAGGCGCAAGCTCTGGAAACACCATATATTTT,CASSVWGSGASSGNTIYF
-,few,TRBV11-2,TRBJ2-7,TGTGCCAGCAGCCCCCTTCAGAGGCAGTACTTC,CASSPLQRQYF
TRBD1,-,TRBV3-1,TRBJ1-1,TGTGCCAGCAGCACAGGGGGTGCTGAAGCTTTCTTT,CASSTGGAEAFF
-,few,TRBV6-6,TRBJ2-2,TGTGCCAGCAGTTACGAGGGGGGCCGCACCGGGGAGCTGTTTTTT,CASSYEGGRTGELFF
-,few,TRBV18,TRBJ1-1,TGTGCCAGCTCACCGGACGGGCCGGGCACTGAAGCTTTCTTT,CASSPDGPGTEAFF
-,few,TRBV29-1,TRBJ2-3,TGCACCGCTCGAAGGACAGCTAGCACAGATACGCAGTATTTT,CTARRTASTDTQYF
TRBD2,few,TRBV4-1,TRBJ2-1,TGCGCCAGCAGCCCCCCGGGGCTAGCGGGTGGGAATGAGCAGTTCTTC,CASSPPGLAGGNEQFF
-,many,TRBV20-1,TRBJ2-1,TGCAGTGCTAGATCGGTCTCCTCCTACAATGAGCAGTTCTTC,CSARSVSSYNEQFF